One and the same sample provided the 28 T cell receptor beta chains below, sequenced in a study of blood T cell repertoires in COVID-19 (dated by TCRdb to the early 2020s). To prepare the library, the immunoSEQ multiplex PCR assay was applied. The clones in this table, taken by TCRdb from immuneACCESS, are in-frame only. Not every clone is retained; where verified, under half of the shortfall comes from an unresolved V gene, and the cause of the rest is unknown. For this sample there are about 300,000 clones; around 90% appear just once. 4% to 6% of the sample lies in the top ten. The sample consisted of PBMCs or T cells enriched from blood (not recorded which). These receptors were collected from a man between 60 and 75 years old who had recovered from COVID-19.

This clone was seen only once. The chain recombines TRBV28 with TRBJ1-2, with TRBD1 identical over 10 bases. Trimming at V came to 6 bases and at J to 6 bases, leaving 7 bases not matched to a gene. CDR1 is MDHEN and CDR2 is SYDVKM in the germline V gene. This CDR3 has 14 residues. The CDR3, as DNA: TGTGCCAGCAGACTGACAGGGGGCTTACATGGCTACACCTTC. Translation gives CASRLTGGLHGYTF.

The gene calls are TRBV5-1 and TRBJ1-3; no firm D call. Trimming pared 4 bases from V and 0 bases from J, leaving 5 bases between. The CDR3 length is 13 residues. Germline CDR1 is SGHRS and CDR2 is YFSETQ. This chain's CDR3 is CASSRDSGNTIYF. The DNA of the CDR3 is TGCGCCAGCAGCCGGGACTCTGGAAACACCATATATTTT.

A word on this clone: The identical CDR3 is also encoded by other nucleotide sequences in the sample. The rearrangement joins TRBV5-1 to TRBJ2-7, with 11 bases aligning to TRBD2. With 1 base clipped from V and 2 bases from J, the junction kept 5 bases outside the gene matches. Germline V gene lookup returns CDR1 SGHRS and CDR2 YFSETQ. CDR3 size: 16 residues. CDR3 region: CASSLSLAGGTYEQYF. The CDR3 DNA sequence: TGCGCCAGCAGCTTGTCCCTAGCGGGAGGCACCTACGAGCAGTACTTC.

This clone appeared a few times. The chain carries TRBV21-1 and TRBJ1-1; no check of the table's D call, TRBD1, against the DNA was made. TRBV21-1 corresponds to a pseudogene. The CDR3 is 17 amino acids. Written as DNA, the CDR3 is TGTGCCAGCAGCAAAAAAAATCGAAGGGGCCGACAGATACAAGCTTTCTTT. It encodes CASSKKNRRGRQIQAFF.

CDR3 nucleotides: TGTGCCAGCAGTTTGAAGAGGACTAGCGCGTCCTCAGAGACCCAGTACTTC. It yields the protein CASSLKRTSASSETQYF. This chain uses TRBV28 with TRBJ2-5; the match to TRBD2 covers 9 bases. The CDR3 has 17 amino acids. V dropped 3 bases and J dropped 4; count of bases not matched to a gene: 12. Germline loops: CDR1 MDHEN, CDR2 SYDVKM.

V gene TRBV11-1 combines with J gene TRBJ2-7, with D possibly matching TRBD2 (7 bases). This CDR3 is built from 16 residues. Germline V CDR1 and CDR2: SGHAT, FQDESV (reference sequence). Between the trimmed V and J ends, which lost 1 base and 2 bases, there was a span of 15 bases. The CDR3 bases are TGTGCCAGCAGCTTAGGGAGCGGGACATTGGCCTACGAGCAGTACTTC. It is translated as CASSLGSGTLAYEQYF.

The chain employs TRBV7-8 and TRBJ1-3; D might be TRBD1 (5 bases). With 0 bases removed from V and 3 bases from J, the gap between germline ends came to 12 bases. Germline CDR1 is SGHVS and CDR2 is FQNEAQ. The CDR3 length is 16 residues. The CDR3 reads CASSLAPAGVGNTIYF. The CDR3 bases are TGTGCCAGCAGCTTAGCGCCGGCGGGGGTTGGAAACACCATATATTTT. Together with reference TRBV7-8 and TRBJ1-3, the CDR3 gives the full variable domain: GAGVSQSPRYKVAKRGQDVALRCDPISGHVSLFWYQQALGQGPEFLTYFQNEAQLDKSGLPSDRFFAERPEGSVSTLKIQRTQQEDSAVYLCASSLAPAGVGNTIYFGEGSWLTVV.

This chain uses TRBV6-6 with TRBJ2-2; 16 bases align to TRBD2. CDR1 MNHNY and CDR2 SVGAGI come from the germline V gene (reference sequence). The J segment lost 7 bases and the V segment lost 6 bases, leaving 5 bases of the junction unmatched. The CDR3 is 16 residues long. The CDR3 DNA reads as TGTGCCAGCAGCCCAGGGACTAGCGGGAGGGTCGGGGAGCTGTTTTTT. Translation: CASSPGTSGRVGELFF.

The chain combines TRBV5-1 with TRBJ2-3; D call uncertain. The CDR3 is made up of 12 amino acids. Germline loops: CDR1 SGHRS, CDR2 YFSETQ. V gave up 1 base and J gave up 6 bases, with 6 bases separating them. In DNA, the CDR3 is TGCGCCAGCAGCTTGACAGTGGATACGCAGTATTTT. It codes for CASSLTVDTQYF.

The chain uses TRBV7-2 and TRBJ2-1, with 7 bases aligning to TRBD2. CDR3 length: 16 amino acids. J gave up 7 bases and V 0 bases, and 9 bases lay outside the gene matches. Germline CDR1 and CDR2: SGHTA and FQGNSA. The CDR3 nucleotides read TGTGCCAGCAGCTTAGCTAGCGGGTCCCTTACGAATGAGCAGTTCTTC. It is translated as CASSLASGSLTNEQFF.

CDR3 bases: TGTGCCAGCAACCGCTTCCGAGCGGGAGCTGGAATATACGAGCAGTACTTC. Protein product: CASNRFRAGAGIYEQYF. The rearrangement uses TRBV27 and TRBJ2-7, with 8 bases matching TRBD2. This CDR3 region has 17 residues. CDR1 and CDR2 (germline): MNHEY, SMNVEV (reference sequence). V lost 7 bases and J lost 4; bases outside the gene matches: 18.

This chain uses TRBV27 with TRBJ2-1; 9 positions agree with TRBD2. Trimming removed 2 bases from V and 7 bases from J; junction bases left unmatched: 6. The germline V gene has CDR1 MNHEY and CDR2 SMNVEV (reference sequence). The CDR3 is 15 amino acids. The CDR3: CASSLKREAWNEQFF. Written as DNA, the CDR3 is TGTGCCAGCAGTTTAAAGCGGGAGGCGTGGAATGAGCAGTTCTTC.

The rearrangement uses TRBV30 and TRBJ1-4; TRBD1 might be the D (5 bases). The germline V gene has CDR1 GTSNPN and CDR2 SVGIG (reference sequence). This CDR3 is built from 14 residues. V dropped 1 base and J dropped 11 bases, with 17 bases sitting between them. The CDR3 sequence: CAWSADNRRGKLFF. The CDR3 DNA follows: TGTGCCTGGAGTGCTGACAACCGGCGGGGGAAACTGTTTTTT.

The V and J genes are TRBV15 and TRBJ1-1, with a weak D call TRBD1 (5 bases). The CDR3 is 18 residues long. Trimming removed 3 bases from V and 3 bases from J, with 23 bases in between. Germline V gene lookup returns CDR1 LNHNV and CDR2 YYDKDF (reference sequence). The CDR3 region is CATSRARGGSFTHTEAFF. Written as DNA, the CDR3 is TGTGCCACCAGCAGGGCCCGGGGGGGGAGTTTCACCCACACTGAAGCTTTCTTT.

The chain has TRBV2 and TRBJ2-2, with 13 bases aligning to TRBD2. Germline loops: CDR1 SNHLY, CDR2 FYNNEI. CDR3 length: 16 amino acids. Trimming took 6 bases from V and 1 from J; bases not matched to a gene: 2. CDR3 coding DNA: TGTGCCAGCAGGGGACTAGCGGGACTGAACACCGGGGAGCTGTTTTTT. It is translated as CASRGLAGLNTGELFF.

This chain's CDR3 is CASSPLRGSSNQPQHF. CDR3 DNA: TGTGCCAGTAGCCCCTTGAGGGGGTCGAGCAATCAGCCCCAGCATTTT. This sequence joins TRBV19 and TRBJ1-5; maybe TRBD1 (6 bases). V lost 6 bases to trimming and J lost 1 base, with 16 bases between them. This CDR3 contains 16 residues. Per the germline V gene, CDR1 is LNHDA and CDR2 is SQIVND (reference sequence).

The rearrangement links TRBV9 to TRBJ2-7; weak D call: TRBD2 (6 bases). The V gene lost 4 bases and the J gene lost 3 bases, with 23 bases spanning the gap. This CDR3 has 17 amino acids. The germline gives CDR1 SGDLS, CDR2 YYNGEE. In nucleotides, the CDR3 is TGTGCCAGCAGCCCCACTCTCGCCGGGACTCAGATCTACGAGCAGTACTTC. It specifies CASSPTLAGTQIYEQYF.

The CDR3 sequence: CASSATSGSTGELFF. CDR3 DNA: TGTGCCAGCAGTGCGACTAGCGGGTCCACCGGGGAGCTGTTTTTT. The J gene is TRBJ2-2, the V gene TRBV2; TRBD2 agrees at 10 bases. J gave up 4 bases and V 4 bases, and 3 bases lay outside the gene matches. The CDR3 covers 15 residues. The germline V gene encodes CDR1 SNHLY and CDR2 FYNNEI.

This clone was seen just once. The gene calls are TRBV18 and TRBJ2-2, with 13 bases fitting TRBD2. Looked up from germline, CDR1 is KGHSH and CDR2 is LQKENI. The CDR3 consists of 16 residues. V lost 4 bases and J lost 4; bases outside the gene matches: 3. This chain's CDR3 is CASSLGLAGVTGELFF. The CDR3 DNA sequence: TGTGCCAGCTCACTTGGACTAGCGGGAGTCACCGGGGAGCTGTTTTTT.

This rearrangement joins TRBV15 to TRBJ1-4, with a weak D call TRBD1 (6 bases). This CDR3 spans 14 amino acids. Germline assignment: CDR1 LNHNV and CDR2 YYDKDF (reference sequence). V lost 7 bases to trimming and J lost 2 bases, with 11 bases between them. CDR3 DNA: TGTGCCACCACCAGGAGGGGGACTAATGAAAAACTGTTTTTT. Protein: CATTRRGTNEKLFF.

The chain couples TRBV28 to TRBJ2-1, with D possibly matching TRBD2 (6 bases). Germline V gene sequence: CDR1 MDHEN, CDR2 SYDVKM. The CDR3 spans 18 residues. V was pared by 6 bases and J by 0 bases, with 21 bases between. The CDR3, as DNA: TGTGCCAGCAGCCTCCTCGCGGCTAGCGCAAGCTCCTACAATGAGCAGTTCTTC. This gives the protein CASSLLAASASSYNEQFF. Together with reference TRBV28 and TRBJ2-1, the CDR3 gives the full variable domain: DVKVTQSSRYLVKRTGEKVFLECVQDMDHENMFWYRQDPGLGLRLIYFSYDVKMKEKGDIPEGYSVSREKKERFSLILESASTNQTSMYLCASSLLAASASSYNEQFFGPGTRLTVL.

The chain joins TRBV24-1 to TRBJ2-1, with 11 bases lining up with TRBD2. Germline values: CDR1 KGHDR, CDR2 SFDVKD. The CDR3 is 18 amino acids. V dropped 2 bases and J dropped 8; count of bases not matched to a gene: 13. DNA of the CDR3: TGTGCCACCAGTGATTCCCCGGGACTAGCGGAGAGAAGGGATGAGCAGTTCTTC. Translated: CATSDSPGLAERRDEQFF.

The V gene is TRBV3-1 (or the pseudogene TRBV3-2), the J gene TRBJ1-2; 8 nucleotides agree with TRBD1. Germline V gives CDR1 LGHDT, CDR2 YNNKEL (reference sequence). CDR3 length: 16 amino acids. The V segment lost 0 bases and the J segment 8 bases; nucleotides outside the gene matches: 11. CDR3 residues: CASSQDRGRGLRGYTF. CDR3 DNA sequence: TGTGCCAGCAGCCAAGATAGGGGCAGGGGGCTGAGGGGCTACACCTTC.

The chain is built from TRBV5-1 and TRBJ2-2; D ambiguous. Trimming shortened V by 2 bases and J by 2 bases, and 7 bases separated the two germline ends. The CDR3 is 14 amino acids. The germline gives CDR1 SGHRS, CDR2 YFSETQ. CDR3 in amino acids: CASSFDGNTGELFF. In DNA, the CDR3 is TGCGCCAGCAGCTTTGATGGCAACACCGGGGAGCTGTTTTTT.

The chain employs TRBV10-1 and TRBJ2-4; weak D call: TRBD2 (5 bases). The V end was cut by 2 bases, the J end by 4 bases, with 15 bases between. CDR1 and CDR2 (germline): WNHNN, SYGVQD (reference sequence). This CDR3 comprises 16 residues. CDR3 bases: TGCGCCAGCAGTGAGGGAGGAACTAACGAAAAAAACATTCAGTACTTC. Translated, it gives CASSEGGTNEKNIQYF.

The chain couples TRBV3-1 (or the pseudogene TRBV3-2) to TRBJ2-1; possible D gene TRBD2, 5 bases. V dropped 3 bases and J dropped 6 bases, with 6 bases sitting between them. The germline V gene encodes CDR1 LGHDT and CDR2 YNNKEL (reference sequence). The CDR3 totals 12 residues. The CDR3 reads CASSQRANEQFF. CDR3 sequence (DNA): TGTGCCAGCAGCCAGCGGGCCAATGAGCAGTTCTTC.

The chain recombines TRBV5-1 with TRBJ2-1; 12 bases map to TRBD2. After removal of 4 bases from V and 9 bases from J, the junction contained 8 bases not matched to a gene. Germline loops: CDR1 SGHRS, CDR2 YFSETQ. The CDR3 is made up of 15 amino acids. The CDR3 sequence is CASSLTSGSIGEQFF. Written as DNA, the CDR3 is TGCGCCAGCAGCCTGACTAGCGGGAGCATCGGTGAGCAGTTCTTC.

The CDR3 loop is CASRNPGALIANYGYTF. In nucleotides, the CDR3 is TGTGCCAGCAGAAATCCAGGGGCGCTGATAGCTAACTATGGCTACACCTTC. The V and J genes are TRBV7-2 and TRBJ1-2; tentatively, D is TRBD1 (6 bases). Trimming pared 6 bases from V and 0 bases from J, leaving 20 bases between. Per the germline V gene, CDR1 is SGHTA and CDR2 is FQGNSA. The CDR3 has 17 amino acids. Filled out from reference TRBV7-2 and TRBJ1-2, the complete variable domain reads GAGVSQSPSNKVTEKGKDVELRCDPISGHTALYWYRQSLGQGLEFLIYFQGNSAPDKSGLPSDRFSAERTGGSVSTLTIQRTQQEDSAVYLCASRNPGALIANYGYTFGSGTRLTVV.